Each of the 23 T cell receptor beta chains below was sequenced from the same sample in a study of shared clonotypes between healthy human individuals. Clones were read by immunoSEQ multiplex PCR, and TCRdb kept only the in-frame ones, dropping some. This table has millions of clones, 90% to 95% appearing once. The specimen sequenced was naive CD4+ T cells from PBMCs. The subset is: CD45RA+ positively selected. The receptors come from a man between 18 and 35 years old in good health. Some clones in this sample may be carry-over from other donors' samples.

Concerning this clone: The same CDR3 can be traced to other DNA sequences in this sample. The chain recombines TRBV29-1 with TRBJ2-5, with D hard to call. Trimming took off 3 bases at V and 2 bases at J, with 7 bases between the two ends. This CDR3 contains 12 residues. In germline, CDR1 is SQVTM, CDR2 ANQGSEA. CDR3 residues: CSVDPGQETQYF. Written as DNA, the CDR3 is TGCAGCGTTGACCCAGGTCAAGAGACCCAGTACTTC.

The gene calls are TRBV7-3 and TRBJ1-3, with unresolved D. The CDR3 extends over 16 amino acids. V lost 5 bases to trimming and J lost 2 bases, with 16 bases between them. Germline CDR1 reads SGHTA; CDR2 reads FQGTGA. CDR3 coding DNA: TGTGCCAGCAGCCTGTATCCGCAGTTACCTGGAAACACCATATATTTT. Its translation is CASSLYPQLPGNTIYF.

The chain's CDR3 is CASSLGLAGAFYNEQFF. DNA of the CDR3: TGCGCCAGCAGCTTGGGACTAGCGGGAGCTTTCTACAATGAGCAGTTCTTC. The chain recombines TRBV5-1 with TRBJ2-1; 12 positions agree with TRBD2. CDR1 and CDR2 (germline): SGHRS, YFSETQ. V shed 0 bases, J shed 3 bases, and the junction held 4 bases outside the gene matches. The CDR3 is made up of 17 amino acids. Full variable domain (missing parts from reference TRBV5-1 and TRBJ2-1): KAGVTQTPRYLIKTRGQQVTLSCSPISGHRSVSWYQQTPGQGLQFLFEYFSETQRNKGNFPGRFSGRQFSNSRSEMNVSTLELGDSALYLCASSLGLAGAFYNEQFFGPGTRLTVL.

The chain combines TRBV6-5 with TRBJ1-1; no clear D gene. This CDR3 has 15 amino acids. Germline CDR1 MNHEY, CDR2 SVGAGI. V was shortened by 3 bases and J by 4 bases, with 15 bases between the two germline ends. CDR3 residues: CASSYTRGSATEAFF. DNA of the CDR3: TGTGCCAGCAGTTATACACGCGGCAGCGCCACTGAAGCTTTCTTT.

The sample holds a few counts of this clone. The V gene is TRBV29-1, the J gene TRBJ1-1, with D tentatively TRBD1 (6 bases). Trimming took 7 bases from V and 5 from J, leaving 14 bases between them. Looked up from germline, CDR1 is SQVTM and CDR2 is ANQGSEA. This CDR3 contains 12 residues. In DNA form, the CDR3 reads TGCAGCGGGGCACAGGGCCGGACTGAAGCTTTCTTT. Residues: CSGAQGRTEAFF.

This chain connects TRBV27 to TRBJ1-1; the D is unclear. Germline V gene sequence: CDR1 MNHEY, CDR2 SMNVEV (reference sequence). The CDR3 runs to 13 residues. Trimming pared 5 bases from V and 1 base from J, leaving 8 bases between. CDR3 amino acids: CASSALPNTEAFF. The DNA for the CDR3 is TGTGCCAGCAGTGCCCTCCCGAACACTGAAGCTTTCTTT.

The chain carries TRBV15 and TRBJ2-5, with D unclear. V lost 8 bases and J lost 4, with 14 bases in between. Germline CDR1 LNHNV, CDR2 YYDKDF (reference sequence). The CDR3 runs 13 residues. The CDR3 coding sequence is TGTGCCACCGGGCAGAGGATGGGAGAGACCCAGTACTTC. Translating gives CATGQRMGETQYF.

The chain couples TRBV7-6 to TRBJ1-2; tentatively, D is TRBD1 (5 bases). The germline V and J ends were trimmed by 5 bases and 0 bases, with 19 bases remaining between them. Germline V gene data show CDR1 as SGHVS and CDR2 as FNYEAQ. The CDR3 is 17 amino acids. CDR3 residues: CASSPGVGGHTNYGYTF. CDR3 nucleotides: TGTGCCAGCAGCCCCGGAGTAGGTGGACACACTAACTATGGCTACACCTTC.

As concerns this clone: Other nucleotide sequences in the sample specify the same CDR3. The CDR3 is CASSSGFYGYTF. DNA of the CDR3: TGTGCCAGCAGCTCCGGGTTCTATGGCTACACCTTC. The chain has TRBV7-2 and TRBJ1-2; D not certain. V dropped 4 bases and J dropped 4 bases, with 7 bases sitting between them. CDR3 length equals 12 residues. Germline-derived CDR1 and CDR2 are SGHTA and FQGNSA.

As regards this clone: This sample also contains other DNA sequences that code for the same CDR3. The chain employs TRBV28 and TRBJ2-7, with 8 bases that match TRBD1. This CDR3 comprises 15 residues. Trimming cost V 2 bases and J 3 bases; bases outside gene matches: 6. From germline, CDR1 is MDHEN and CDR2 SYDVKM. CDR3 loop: CASSLRAGGLYEQYF. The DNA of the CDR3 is TGTGCCAGCAGTTTAAGGGCAGGGGGCCTCTACGAGCAGTACTTC.

The CDR3: CASSLGLPMAGELFF. CDR3 coding DNA: TGTGCCAGCAGCTTAGGACTCCCGATGGCCGGGGAGCTGTTTTTT. The J gene is TRBJ2-2, the V gene TRBV11-3, with D hard to call. Germline CDR1 is SGHNT and CDR2 is YENEEA. Trimming left V 1 base short and J 6 bases short, with 12 bases between. CDR3 length: 15 residues.

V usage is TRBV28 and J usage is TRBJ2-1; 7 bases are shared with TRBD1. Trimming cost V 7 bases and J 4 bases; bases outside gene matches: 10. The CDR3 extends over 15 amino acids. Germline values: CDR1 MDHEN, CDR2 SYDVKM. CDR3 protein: CASNEGGRSYNEQFF. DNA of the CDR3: TGTGCCAGCAACGAAGGGGGCCGTTCGTACAATGAGCAGTTCTTC.

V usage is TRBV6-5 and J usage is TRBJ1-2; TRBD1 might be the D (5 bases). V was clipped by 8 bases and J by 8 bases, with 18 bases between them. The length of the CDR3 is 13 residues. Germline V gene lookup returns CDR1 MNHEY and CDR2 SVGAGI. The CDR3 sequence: CASVSGGERGYTF. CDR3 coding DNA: TGTGCCAGCGTATCGGGGGGGGAGAGGGGCTACACCTTC.

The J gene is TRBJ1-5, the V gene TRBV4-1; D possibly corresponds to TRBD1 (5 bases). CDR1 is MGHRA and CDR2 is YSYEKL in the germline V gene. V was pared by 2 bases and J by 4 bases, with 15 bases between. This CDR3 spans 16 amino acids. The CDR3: CASSQSGGGENQPQHF. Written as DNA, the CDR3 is TGCGCCAGCAGCCAATCCGGGGGAGGGGAAAATCAGCCCCAGCATTTT.

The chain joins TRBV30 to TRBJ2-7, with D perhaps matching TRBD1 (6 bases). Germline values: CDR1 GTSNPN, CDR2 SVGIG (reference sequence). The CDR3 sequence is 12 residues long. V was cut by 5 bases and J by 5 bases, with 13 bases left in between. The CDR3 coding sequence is TGTGCCTGGGAACAGGGAGTTAACGAGCAGTACTTC. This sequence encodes CAWEQGVNEQYF.

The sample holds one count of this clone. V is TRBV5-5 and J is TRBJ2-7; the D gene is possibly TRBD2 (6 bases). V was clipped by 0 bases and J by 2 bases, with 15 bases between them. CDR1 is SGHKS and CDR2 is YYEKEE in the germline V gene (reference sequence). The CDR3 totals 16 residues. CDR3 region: CASSLELAGLTYEQYF. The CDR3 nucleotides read TGTGCCAGCAGCTTGGAATTGGCGGGACTCACCTACGAGCAGTACTTC.

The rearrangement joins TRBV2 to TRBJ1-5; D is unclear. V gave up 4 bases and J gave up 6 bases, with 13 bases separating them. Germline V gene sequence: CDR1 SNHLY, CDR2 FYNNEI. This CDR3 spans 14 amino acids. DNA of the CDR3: TGTGCCAGCAGTGTGTTGGTGGTAGGTCAGCCCCAGCATTTT. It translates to CASSVLVVGQPQHF.

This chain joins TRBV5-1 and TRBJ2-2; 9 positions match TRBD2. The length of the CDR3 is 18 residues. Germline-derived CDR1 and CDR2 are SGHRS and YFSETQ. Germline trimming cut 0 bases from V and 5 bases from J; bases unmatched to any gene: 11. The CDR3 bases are TGCGCCAGCAGCTTGGGGCCCTCCTGGACTAGCGTTACCGGGGAGCTGTTTTTT. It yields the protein CASSLGPSWTSVTGELFF.

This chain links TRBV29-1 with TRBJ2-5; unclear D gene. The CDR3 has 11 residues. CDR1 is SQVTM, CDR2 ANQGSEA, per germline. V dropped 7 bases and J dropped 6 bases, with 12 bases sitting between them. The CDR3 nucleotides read TGCAGCGCCACGGATGGGCAGACCCAGTACTTC. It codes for CSATDGQTQYF.

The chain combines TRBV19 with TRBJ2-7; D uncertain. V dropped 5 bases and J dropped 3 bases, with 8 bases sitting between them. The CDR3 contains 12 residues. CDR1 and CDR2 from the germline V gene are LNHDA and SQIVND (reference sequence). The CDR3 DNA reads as TGTGCCAGTAGTGACCATCGCTACGAGCAGTACTTC. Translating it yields CASSDHRYEQYF.

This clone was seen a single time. The CDR3 sequence: CASRRAGPLDYGYTF. The CDR3 DNA reads TGTGCCAGCAGGCGAGCAGGGCCCTTGGACTATGGCTACACCTTC. The chain uses TRBV27 and TRBJ1-2; maybe TRBD1 (5 bases). Germline CDR1 and CDR2: MNHEY and SMNVEV (reference sequence). V gave up 6 bases and J gave up 3 bases, with 17 bases separating them. This CDR3 is 15 amino acids long.

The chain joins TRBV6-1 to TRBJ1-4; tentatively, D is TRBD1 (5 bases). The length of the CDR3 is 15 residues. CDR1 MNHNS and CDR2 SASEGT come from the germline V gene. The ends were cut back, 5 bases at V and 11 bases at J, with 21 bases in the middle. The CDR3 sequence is CASSPRPTAPPKLFF. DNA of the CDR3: TGTGCCAGCAGTCCCCGCCCGACAGCGCCACCCAAACTGTTTTTT.

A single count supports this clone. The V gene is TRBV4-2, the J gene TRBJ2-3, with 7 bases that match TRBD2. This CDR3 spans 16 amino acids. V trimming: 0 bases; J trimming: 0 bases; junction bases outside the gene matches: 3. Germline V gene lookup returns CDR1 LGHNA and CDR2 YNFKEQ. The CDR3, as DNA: TGTGCCAGCAGCCAAGACGAGCGGGGAAGCACAGATACGCAGTATTTT. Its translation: CASSQDERGSTDTQYF.